These 18 T cell receptor beta chains originate from one sample sequenced in a study of shared clonotypes between healthy human individuals. Generated by immunoSEQ multiplex PCR, the TCRdb table keeps only in-frame clones and is missing some. The data hold fewer than 550,000 clones, with over 60% observed a single time. Sample: PBMCs. The receptor source for this set is a woman in her thirties or forties in good health. Some clones in this sample may be carry-over from other donors' samples.

This chain links TRBV7-9 with TRBJ1-1, with D possibly being TRBD1 (6 bases). This CDR3 has 15 amino acids. V dropped 5 bases and J dropped 4 bases, with 17 bases sitting between them. In germline, CDR1 is SEHNR, CDR2 FQNEAQ (reference sequence). DNA for the CDR3: TGTGCCAGCAGCCCGGGACACCCGGGGGGCACTGAAGCTTTCTTT. Amino acid sequence: CASSPGHPGGTEAFF.

V and J are TRBV5-4 and TRBJ2-1, with 10 nucleotides matching TRBD1. V was pared by 6 bases and J by 9 bases, with 15 bases of the junction left unmatched. Germline V gives CDR1 SGHNT, CDR2 YYREEE (reference sequence). CDR3 length: 16 amino acids. The CDR3 spells CASNTLTGTGDTEQFF. CDR3 in DNA: TGTGCCAGCAACACCCTCACCGGGACAGGGGACACTGAGCAGTTCTTC.

This rearrangement joins TRBV19 to TRBJ1-1; perhaps TRBD1 as D (5 bases). Germline loops: CDR1 LNHDA, CDR2 SQIVND (reference sequence). V lost 4 bases and J lost 2, with 8 bases in between. The CDR3 consists of 13 residues. For the CDR3, the DNA is TGTGCCAGTAGTAAAAGGGGTAACACTGAAGCTTTCTTT. Its protein product is CASSKRGNTEAFF.

This clone was seen just once. The chain carries TRBV28 and TRBJ1-4, with a possible D match to TRBD1 (5 bases). CDR1 MDHEN and CDR2 SYDVKM come from the germline V gene. Trimming removed 6 bases from V and 0 bases from J, with 11 bases in between. CDR3 size: 15 residues. CDR3 DNA: TGTGCCAGCAGCCTCACAGGCGCAACTAATGAAAAACTGTTTTTT. This codes for CASSLTGATNEKLFF.

In this sample, this clone turned up a few times. This sequence joins TRBV5-6 and TRBJ1-1; D is unclear. CDR3 length equals 15 residues. Between the trimmed V and J ends, which lost 4 bases and 0 bases, there was a span of 13 bases. Germline loops: CDR1 SGHDT, CDR2 YYEEEE. This chain's CDR3 is CASSPATLVNTEAFF. The DNA for the CDR3 is TGTGCCAGCAGCCCGGCAACTCTGGTGAACACTGAAGCTTTCTTT.

The chain links TRBV5-1 to TRBJ2-7, with 11 bases aligning to TRBD2. Germline loops: CDR1 SGHRS, CDR2 YFSETQ. V shed 4 bases, J shed 1 base, and the junction held 4 bases outside the gene matches. The CDR3 totals 15 residues. For the CDR3, the DNA is TGCGCCAGCAGCCAGACTAGCGGGGATTCCTACGAGCAGTACTTC. Encoded protein: CASSQTSGDSYEQYF. The full variable domain, in which reference TRBV5-1 and TRBJ2-7 provide the parts outside the CDR3, is KAGVTQTPRYLIKTRGQQVTLSCSPISGHRSVSWYQQTPGQGLQFLFEYFSETQRNKGNFPGRFSGRQFSNSRSEMNVSTLELGDSALYLCASSQTSGDSYEQYFGPGTRLTVT.

The J gene is TRBJ2-2, the V gene TRBV5-1; D remains ambiguous. CDR1 is SGHRS, CDR2 YFSETQ, per germline. The CDR3 consists of 17 residues. The V and J ends lost 0 bases and 0 bases respectively, with 12 bases between them. The CDR3 sequence: CASSLAIGGANTGELFF. For the CDR3, the DNA is TGCGCCAGCAGCTTGGCGATCGGCGGAGCGAACACCGGGGAGCTGTTTTTT.

The chain combines TRBV10-3 with TRBJ2-5, with 12 positions matching TRBD2. The CDR3 contains 16 residues. The germline gives CDR1 ENHRY, CDR2 SYGVKD. The V segment lost 2 bases and the J segment 4 bases; nucleotides outside the gene matches: 5. The CDR3 DNA sequence: TGTGCCATCAGTGAGCCTACTAGCGGGAGGTTAGAGACCCAGTACTTC. This sequence encodes CAISEPTSGRLETQYF.

The chain carries TRBV19 and TRBJ1-5, with D possibly matching TRBD1 (5 bases). This CDR3 is 13 amino acids long. The V end lost 6 bases, the J end lost 6 bases, and 12 bases lay between the germline ends. Germline-derived CDR1 and CDR2 are LNHDA and SQIVND (reference sequence). The CDR3 DNA reads as TGTGCCAGTAGCCACGTAGGGGTTCAGCCCCAGCATTTT. It yields the protein CASSHVGVQPQHF.

This clone was recorded only once. The chain joins TRBV18 to TRBJ2-1; D possibly corresponds to TRBD2 (6 bases). The germline V gene encodes CDR1 KGHSH and CDR2 LQKENI. Deletions cut 3 bases from V and 5 bases from J, with 14 bases between. This CDR3 has 15 residues. CDR3 amino acids: CASSPGRGGNNEQFF. In DNA form, the CDR3 reads TGTGCCAGCTCACCTGGACGGGGAGGTAACAATGAGCAGTTCTTC.

V and J are TRBV7-9 and TRBJ1-5, with D possibly being TRBD1 (5 bases). The V gene lost 4 bases and the J gene lost 0 bases, with 10 bases spanning the gap. Germline V gives CDR1 SEHNR, CDR2 FQNEAQ (reference sequence). The CDR3 runs 15 residues. Here the CDR3 DNA reads TGTGCCAGCAGCTGGGGAGGGGATAGCAATCAGCCCCAGCATTTT. Translating gives CASSWGGDSNQPQHF.

CDR3 sequence: CASSEVLSGGYTF. DNA of the CDR3: TGTGCCAGCAGTGAAGTTCTGAGTGGCGGCTACACCTTC. The rearrangement links TRBV2 to TRBJ1-2; D not certain. CDR1 SNHLY and CDR2 FYNNEI come from the germline V gene. The CDR3 runs 13 residues. V was shortened by 1 base and J by 8 bases, with 11 bases between the two germline ends.

The chain has TRBV11-2 and TRBJ1-3; D remains unclear. CDR3 size: 12 residues. Germline V gene sequence: CDR1 SGHAT, CDR2 FQNNGV. V lost 7 bases and J 8 bases, leaving 12 bases between the germline ends. CDR3 sequence reads: CASKRVGDTIYF. CDR3 nucleotides: TGTGCCAGCAAAAGGGTAGGAGACACCATATATTTT.

The chain links TRBV4-2 to TRBJ2-1; weak D call: TRBD2 (6 bases). Germline V gene sequence: CDR1 LGHNA, CDR2 YNFKEQ. This CDR3 has 18 residues. Trimming cost V 0 bases and J 1 base, with 16 bases left between them. CDR3 DNA sequence: TGTGCCAGCAGCCAAGATTGGGACTCCGCGGGATCCTACAATGAGCAGTTCTTC. Encoded protein: CASSQDWDSAGSYNEQFF.

The chain links TRBV9 to TRBJ2-1, with 11 bases aligning to TRBD2. J was trimmed by 3 bases and V by 4 bases; bases with no gene match: 6. The CDR3 contains 16 residues. Germline CDR1 and CDR2: SGDLS and YYNGEE. The CDR3 DNA reads as TGTGCCAGCAGCCCTTCCGGGACTAGCGGCTACAATGAGCAGTTCTTC. It translates to CASSPSGTSGYNEQFF.

This clone has a handful of counts. The sample has other DNA sequences that encode this CDR3 too. This sequence joins TRBV6-1 and TRBJ2-7; TRBD2 matches 14 bases. This CDR3 is 15 amino acids long. Germline lookup yields CDR1 MNHNS and CDR2 SASEGT. V trimming: 3 bases; J trimming: 3 bases; junction bases outside the gene matches: 1. CDR3 nucleotide sequence: TGTGCCAGCAGTGAGGGGACTAGCGGGAGCTACGAGCAGTACTTC. Translating gives CASSEGTSGSYEQYF.

The chain uses TRBV19 and TRBJ2-5, with 9 bases matching TRBD1. The CDR3 is made up of 16 amino acids. Germline CDR1 is LNHDA and CDR2 is SQIVND (reference sequence). The junction had 12 bases not matched to a gene; V was cut back by 5 bases and J by 5 bases. CDR3 bases: TGTGCCAGTAGTCCAAGGGACAGGGCGTCATGGGAGACCCAGTACTTC. Encoded protein: CASSPRDRASWETQYF. Combining the CDR3 with reference TRBV19 and TRBJ2-5 gives the whole variable domain DGGITQSPKYLFRKEGQNVTLSCEQNLNHDAMYWYRQDPGQGLRLIYYSQIVNDFQKGDIAEGYSVSREKKESFPLTVTSAQKNPTAFYLCASSPRDRASWETQYFGPGTRLLVL.

This sequence joins TRBV10-1 and TRBJ2-5; TRBD2 might be the D (5 bases). This CDR3 contains 14 residues. V lost 3 bases and J 0 bases, leaving 8 bases between the germline ends. Germline V lookup: CDR1 WNHNN, CDR2 SYGVQD (reference sequence). CDR3 coding DNA: TGCGCCAGCAGTGAAACACTAGACCAAGAGACCCAGTACTTC. The encoded protein is CASSETLDQETQYF.